Following are 27 T cell receptor beta chains from one sample sequenced in a study of shared clonotypes between healthy human individuals. Measured with immunoSEQ multiplex PCR; TCRdb has only the in-frame clones, and not every one. The sample yields about 510,000 clones, roughly 85% seen once. The sample comprised PBMCs. The receptor set was obtained from a woman aged 35 to 49 in good health. Some clones in this sample may be carry-over from other donors' samples.

This chain joins TRBV6-1 and TRBJ2-1; 8 nucleotides agree with TRBD1. V shed 4 bases, J shed 9 bases, and the junction held 8 bases outside the gene matches. The CDR3 sequence is 14 residues long. The germline V gene encodes CDR1 MNHNS and CDR2 SASEGT. The CDR3 nucleotides are TGTGCCAGCAGTGCTGACAGGGGAAGGTTTGAGCAGTTCTTC. Its protein is CASSADRGRFEQFF.

This clone turned up a few times. V usage is TRBV30 and J usage is TRBJ1-5; possible D gene TRBD1, 6 bases. Germline V gives CDR1 GTSNPN, CDR2 SVGIG (reference sequence). The CDR3 length is 14 residues. The V end was cut by 2 bases, the J end by 2 bases, with 10 bases between. The chain's CDR3 is CAWSPEGGNQPQHF. The DNA for the CDR3 is TGTGCCTGGAGTCCCGAGGGGGGCAATCAGCCCCAGCATTTT.

This clone appeared once. The J gene is TRBJ1-5, the V gene TRBV5-1; 9 nucleotides line up with TRBD1. CDR1 SGHRS and CDR2 YFSETQ come from the germline V gene. The trim removed 7 bases at V and 4 bases at J, leaving 9 bases unmatched. This CDR3 comprises 15 residues. The CDR3 sequence is CASSRTGENNQPQHF. CDR3 DNA: TGCGCCAGCTCACGGACAGGGGAAAATAATCAGCCCCAGCATTTT.

The chain uses TRBV11-2 and TRBJ2-7; no clear D gene. The germline CDR1 and CDR2 sequences are SGHAT and FQNNGV. Trimming left V 5 bases short and J 4 bases short, with 12 bases between. The length of the CDR3 is 13 residues. Written as DNA, the CDR3 is TGTGCCAGCAGCCCGGGCCCACCTTACGAGCAGTACTTC. It yields the protein CASSPGPPYEQYF.

Turning to this clone: One base away lies a much larger clone, so this may be a sequencing read error. Other DNA sequences in this specimen translate into the identical CDR3. This rearrangement joins TRBV2 to TRBJ1-5, with 7 bases fitting TRBD1. The CDR3 is made up of 14 amino acids. With V trimmed by 9 bases and J by 2 bases, 7 bases remained unmatched. CDR1 and CDR2 (germline): SNHLY, FYNNEI. For the CDR3, the DNA is TGTGCCAGTAGACTCACAGGGGGCAATCAGCCCCAGCATTTT. Encoded protein: CASRLTGGNQPQHF.

There are a few counts of this clone. V usage is TRBV29-1 and J usage is TRBJ2-5; D remains ambiguous. Trimming pared 4 bases from V and 7 bases from J, leaving 13 bases between. In germline, CDR1 is SQVTM, CDR2 ANQGSEA. This CDR3 comprises 12 residues. This chain's CDR3 is CSVAGALGTQYF. CDR3 in DNA: TGCAGCGTTGCAGGAGCTCTGGGGACCCAGTACTTC.

A note on this clone: A junction end diverges from the germline sequence, so it may reflect a read error. This sample includes further DNA sequences coding for the same CDR3. The chain recombines TRBV7-7 with TRBJ2-5; 7 nucleotides align to TRBD2. This CDR3 comprises 15 residues. The germline V gene has CDR1 SSHAT and CDR2 FNYEAQ (reference sequence). CDR3 protein: CASSLGGRGRETQYF. The CDR3 DNA is TGTGCTAGCAGCTTGGGCGGGAGAGGTAGGGAGACCCAGTACTTC.

With respect to this clone: The junction shows a germline mismatch at one end, possibly a read error. The chain joins TRBV18 to TRBJ1-4; no reliable D call. CDR3 size: 13 residues. CDR1 is KGHSH, CDR2 LQKENI, per germline. As DNA, the CDR3 is TGTGCCATCTCACCTCGGGAGAATGAAAAACTGTTTTTT. Encoded protein: CAISPRENEKLFF.

The chain employs TRBV10-3 and TRBJ1-2; D gene uncertain. The germline V gene encodes CDR1 ENHRY and CDR2 SYGVKD. The length of the CDR3 is 14 residues. The V end was cut by 0 bases, the J end by 8 bases, with 13 bases between. CDR3 nucleotide sequence: TGTGCCATCAGTGAGTCGCGGGGATCGTTCGGCTACACCTTC. Protein: CAISESRGSFGYTF.

This rearrangement joins TRBV9 to TRBJ2-3; 7 bases agree with TRBD1. Germline-derived CDR1 and CDR2 are SGDLS and YYNGEE. This CDR3 spans 14 amino acids. Germline trimming cut 2 bases from V and 4 bases from J; bases unmatched to any gene: 4. DNA for the CDR3: TGTGCCAGCAGCGTCCAGGGGGACGCAGATACGCAGTATTTT. It specifies CASSVQGDADTQYF.

The V gene is TRBV5-1, the J gene TRBJ1-2, with D maybe TRBD1 (5 bases). This CDR3 is built from 14 residues. CDR1 is SGHRS, CDR2 YFSETQ, per germline. Trimming removed 1 base at V and 3 bases at J, with 10 bases between. CDR3 loop: CASSLSREYYGYTF. CDR3 DNA sequence: TGCGCCAGCAGCTTGAGCAGGGAGTACTATGGCTACACCTTC.

The chain joins TRBV6-1 to TRBJ2-7, with unresolved D. CDR3 length: 12 residues. Trimming removed 6 bases at V and 1 base at J, with 7 bases between. CDR1 and CDR2 from the germline V gene are MNHNS and SASEGT. CDR3 amino acids: CASSDFSYEQYF. The DNA of the CDR3 is TGTGCCAGCAGCGATTTTTCCTACGAGCAGTACTTC.

The chain couples TRBV19 to TRBJ2-6, with D possibly matching TRBD1 (6 bases). Trimming stripped 4 bases from V and 2 bases from J, with 9 bases between. This CDR3 has 15 amino acids. CDR1 and CDR2 (germline): LNHDA, SQIVND (reference sequence). The CDR3 sequence is CASSTSGAGANVLTF. CDR3 in DNA: TGTGCCAGTAGTACGTCAGGGGCTGGGGCCAACGTCCTGACTTTC.

The V gene is TRBV10-3, the J gene TRBJ2-7; 7 bases match TRBD1. The length of the CDR3 is 13 residues. J was trimmed by 3 bases and V by 2 bases; bases with no gene match: 1. CDR1 and CDR2 from the germline V gene are ENHRY and SYGVKD. The CDR3 nucleotides are TGTGCCATCAGTGAGGGGGACAGCTACGAGCAGTACTTC. Translated, it gives CAISEGDSYEQYF.

The chain recombines TRBV27 with TRBJ2-1, with TRBD1 identical over 7 bases. The CDR3 runs 15 residues. CDR1 MNHEY and CDR2 SMNVEV come from the germline V gene (reference sequence). Germline trimming cut 5 bases from V and 1 base from J; bases unmatched to any gene: 5. The CDR3 region has the DNA TGTGCCAGCAGTCCAACAGGGGCTTCCTACAATGAGCAGTTCTTC. This translates into CASSPTGASYNEQFF.

The V call is TRBV7-3, the J call TRBJ2-2; D perhaps matches TRBD1 (6 bases). Per the germline V gene, CDR1 is SGHTA and CDR2 is FQGTGA. The CDR3 contains 17 residues. V lost 5 bases to trimming and J lost 0 bases, with 16 bases between them. CDR3 sequence (DNA): TGTGCCAGCAGCGAGGCCGGGACACTATCGAACACCGGGGAGCTGTTTTTT. This codes for CASSEAGTLSNTGELFF.

V gene TRBV9 combines with J gene TRBJ2-7, with D possibly matching TRBD1 (6 bases). Between the trimmed V and J ends, which lost 2 bases and 0 bases, there was a span of 12 bases. CDR3 size: 15 residues. Germline V gene data show CDR1 as SGDLS and CDR2 as YYNGEE. CDR3 DNA: TGTGCCAGCAGCGTTGGGGGCGCAAACTCCTACGAGCAGTACTTC. It encodes CASSVGGANSYEQYF.

As for this clone: The junction departs from the called germline gene at one end, perhaps through a read error. The J gene is TRBJ2-1, the V gene TRBV7-7, with TRBD2 matching 12 bases. The CDR3 spans 15 residues. CDR1 and CDR2 (germline): SSHAT, FNYEAQ (reference sequence). CDR3 sequence (DNA): TGTGCTAGCAGCGGACTAGCGGGGTCTCGTCATGAGCAGTTCTTC. Its translation: CASSGLAGSRHEQFF. The full variable domain, with the rest looked up from reference TRBV7-7 and TRBJ2-1, is GAGVSQSPRYKVTKRGQDVTLRCDPISSHATLYWYQQALGQGPEFLTYFNYEAQPDKSGLPSDRFSAERPEGSISTLTIQRTEQRDSAMYRCASSGLAGSRHEQFFGPGTRLTVL.

The chain carries TRBV28 and TRBJ1-4, with unresolved D. The germline V gene has CDR1 MDHEN and CDR2 SYDVKM. There are 12 residues in the CDR3. With 4 bases removed from V and 5 bases from J, the gap between germline ends came to 5 bases. The CDR3 DNA sequence: TGTGCCAGCAGTTCCTCCAATGAAAAACTGTTTTTT. This encodes CASSSSNEKLFF.

The J gene is TRBJ1-5, the V gene TRBV6-1; D possibly corresponds to TRBD1 (5 bases). Trimming removed 4 bases at V and 5 bases at J, with 9 bases between. This CDR3 has 13 residues. CDR1 is MNHNS, CDR2 SASEGT, per germline. CDR3 sequence (DNA): TGTGCCAGCAGTGTTGGGGGTTATCAGCCCCAGCATTTT. Amino acid sequence: CASSVGGYQPQHF.

The rearrangement joins TRBV30 to TRBJ1-4, with no clear D. Per germline, CDR1 GTSNPN and CDR2 SVGIG (reference sequence). The CDR3 loop spans 13 amino acids. V lost 0 bases, J lost 8 bases, and 10 bases lay in between. Written as DNA, the CDR3 is TGTGCCTGGAGTGTAGGCGTCGGCGAAAAACTGTTTTTT. It translates to CAWSVGVGEKLFF.

The CDR3 region is CASSLARHPRETQYF. As DNA, the CDR3 is TGTGCCAGCAGCTTAGCTCGCCATCCCCGAGAGACCCAGTACTTC. The chain combines TRBV11-2 with TRBJ2-5; D remains ambiguous. Germline loops: CDR1 SGHAT, CDR2 FQNNGV. Trimming took off 1 base at V and 4 bases at J, with 13 bases between the two ends. CDR3 size: 15 residues.

The genes are TRBV6-4 and TRBJ2-1; D perhaps matches TRBD2 (6 bases). Germline assignment: CDR1 MRHNA and CDR2 SNTAGT. This CDR3 is built from 15 residues. Trimming took 3 bases from V and 1 from J, leaving 10 bases between them. The CDR3, as DNA: TGTGCCAGCAGTGAGGTGGCGGGGTCCTACAATGAGCAGTTCTTC. Translation gives CASSEVAGSYNEQFF.

The gene calls are TRBV6-4 and TRBJ1-1, with 10 positions matching TRBD1. Germline lookup yields CDR1 MRHNA and CDR2 SNTAGT. J was trimmed by 6 bases and V by 5 bases; bases with no gene match: 3. CDR3 length: 13 residues. CDR3 in amino acids: CASSRDRGAEAFF. CDR3 nucleotides: TGTGCCAGCAGTCGGGACAGGGGAGCTGAAGCTTTCTTT.

The rearrangement joins TRBV5-8 to TRBJ2-7; D uncertain. Germline V CDR1 and CDR2: SGHTS, YDEGEE. This CDR3 has 11 amino acids. The ends were cut back, 3 bases at V and 2 bases at J, with 3 bases in the middle. The CDR3 is CASSYTYEQYF. For the CDR3, the DNA is TGTGCCAGCAGCTACACCTACGAGCAGTACTTC.

V gene TRBV7-9 combines with J gene TRBJ2-3; D gene ambiguous. The CDR3 is made up of 13 amino acids. V was clipped by 4 bases and J by 3 bases, with 8 bases between them. Germline V lookup: CDR1 SEHNR, CDR2 FQNEAQ (reference sequence). The CDR3 loop is CASSYSGTDTQYF. CDR3 bases: TGTGCCAGCAGCTACTCAGGAACAGATACGCAGTATTTT.

J is TRBJ1-3 and V is TRBV7-2; 7 positions agree with TRBD1. Germline V gene sequence: CDR1 SGHTA, CDR2 FQGNSA. With V trimmed by 5 bases and J by 0 bases, 10 bases remained unmatched. This CDR3 has 17 residues. CDR3 in amino acids: CASSQMTGRFSGNTIYF. CDR3 nucleotides: TGTGCCAGCAGCCAAATGACAGGGAGATTCTCTGGAAACACCATATATTTT. The full variable domain, in which reference TRBV7-2 and TRBJ1-3 provide the parts outside the CDR3, is GAGVSQSPSNKVTEKGKDVELRCDPISGHTALYWYRQSLGQGLEFLIYFQGNSAPDKSGLPSDRFSAERTGGSVSTLTIQRTQQEDSAVYLCASSQMTGRFSGNTIYFGEGSWLTVV.